A single sample gave rise to the 26 T cell receptor beta chains below, sequenced in a study of Ad26.COV2.S vaccination and SARS-CoV-2 variants. Sample treatment: around 19 received Ad26.COV2.S at low or high dose, single or two shots; roughly five received placebo; per-sample allocation not given. Material that was analyzed had been drawn on day 63 after the first vaccine or placebo injection. The protocol was immunoSEQ multiplex PCR, while the TCRdb copy is restricted to in-frame clones and leaves out a portion. The sample shows approximately 450,000 clones, around nine tenths of them seen only once. The starting material was peripheral blood, obtained in a trial of Ad26.COV2.S vaccine versus placebo. These TCRs come from a person between 18 and 65 years old who received the Ad26.COV2.S COVID-19 vaccine or a placebo.

The chain has TRBV5-4 and TRBJ2-1, with no clear D. Germline CDR1 reads SGHNT; CDR2 reads YYREEE (reference sequence). The V gene lost 0 bases and the J gene lost 0 bases, with 7 bases spanning the gap. CDR3 length equals 15 residues. This CDR3 is CASSLESNSYNEQFF. DNA for the CDR3: TGTGCCAGCAGCTTGGAGTCTAACTCCTACAATGAGCAGTTCTTC.

The gene calls are TRBV19 and TRBJ1-1; a weak D match, TRBD1 (5 bases). Trimming stripped 5 bases from V and 2 bases from J, with 18 bases between. The CDR3 spans 16 residues. Germline values: CDR1 LNHDA, CDR2 SQIVND (reference sequence). CDR3 sequence: CASSHRRLGGNTEAFF. The CDR3 nucleotides read TGTGCCAGTAGTCACAGGAGGCTGGGGGGAAACACTGAAGCTTTCTTT.

This chain joins TRBV27 and TRBJ1-6; D is ambiguous. V lost 7 bases, J lost 10 bases, and 11 bases lay in between. The V gene's germline CDR1 is MNHEY and CDR2 SMNVEV (reference sequence). CDR3 size: 12 residues. The CDR3 region is CASKVGGSPLHF. CDR3 DNA: TGTGCCAGCAAGGTTGGCGGATCACCCCTCCACTTT.

The rearrangement joins TRBV27 to TRBJ2-1; D might be TRBD2 (6 bases). The CDR3 consists of 17 residues. Trimming removed 5 bases from V and 3 bases from J, with 20 bases in between. CDR1 MNHEY and CDR2 SMNVEV come from the germline V gene (reference sequence). The DNA for the CDR3 is TGTGCCAGCAGTCCGGCCGCCGGGGGTGAAGGCTACAATGAGCAGTTCTTC. It yields the protein CASSPAAGGEGYNEQFF.

This rearrangement joins TRBV5-4 to TRBJ2-1; TRBD1 agrees at 9 bases. The CDR3 consists of 15 residues. The germline V gene has CDR1 SGHNT and CDR2 YYREEE (reference sequence). J was trimmed by 5 bases and V by 4 bases; bases with no gene match: 7. The CDR3 DNA follows: TGTGCCAGCAGCGCTGTCCGGACAGGGGACAATGAGCAGTTCTTC. Translated: CASSAVRTGDNEQFF.

The J gene is TRBJ2-1, the V gene TRBV30, with TRBD2 matching over 9 bases. CDR1 and CDR2 from the germline V gene are GTSNPN and SVGIG (reference sequence). The ends lost 3 bases at V and 6 bases at J; junction bases unmatched: 9. The CDR3 contains 15 residues. CDR3 sequence (DNA): TGTGCCTGGAGCGCCTGGGCGGGAGGGCTCAATGAGCAGTTCTTC. Translated: CAWSAWAGGLNEQFF.

The chain combines TRBV2 with TRBJ2-5, with 7 bases matching TRBD1. With 7 bases clipped from V and 5 bases from J, the junction kept 19 bases outside the gene matches. Germline lookup yields CDR1 SNHLY and CDR2 FYNNEI. This CDR3 is built from 17 residues. CDR3 residues: CASTPAEMRQGRETQYF. The CDR3 DNA reads as TGTGCCAGCACCCCAGCAGAGATGAGACAGGGTAGGGAGACCCAGTACTTC.

The rearrangement uses TRBV18 and TRBJ1-1; no clear D gene. V was cut by 2 bases and J by 0 bases, with 7 bases left in between. The CDR3 loop spans 14 amino acids. The germline gives CDR1 KGHSH, CDR2 LQKENI. The CDR3 nucleotides read TGTGCCAGCTCACCAAAGGCCTTGAACACTGAAGCTTTCTTT. This encodes CASSPKALNTEAFF.

With regard to this clone: The same CDR3 also results from other DNA sequences found in this sample. The V call is TRBV4-3, the J call TRBJ2-7; D gene uncertain. Germline loops: CDR1 LGHNA, CDR2 YSLEER. The CDR3 has 13 residues. V was clipped by 1 base and J by 4 bases, with 8 bases between them. CDR3 residues: CASSQGVGYEQYF. For the CDR3, the DNA is TGCGCCAGCAGCCAAGGGGTGGGTTACGAGCAGTACTTC.

This clone was found a few times. CDR3 bases: TGCAGCGCCCGGACTGGCCAAGAGACCCAGTACTTC. Protein product: CSARTGQETQYF. The gene calls are TRBV29-1 and TRBJ2-5; D is perhaps TRBD2 (5 bases). The CDR3 has 12 residues. The ends were cut back, 7 bases at V and 1 base at J, with 10 bases in the middle. The V gene's germline CDR1 is SQVTM and CDR2 ANQGSEA.

The chain employs TRBV24-1 and TRBJ1-3; D uncertain. There are 18 residues in the CDR3. CDR1 is KGHDR, CDR2 SFDVKD, per germline. V was trimmed by 3 bases and J by 1 base, leaving 18 bases between them. CDR3 DNA: TGTGCCACCAGTGATCCTTTGTGGCCGCGGGGTTCTGGAAACACCATATATTTT. This encodes CATSDPLWPRGSGNTIYF.

The genes are TRBV30 and TRBJ2-1; D ambiguous. CDR1 and CDR2 (germline): GTSNPN, SVGIG (reference sequence). CDR3 length: 15 amino acids. V lost 0 bases and J lost 6, with 15 bases in between. CDR3 amino acids: CAWSVLSEKGNEQFF. The DNA of the CDR3 is TGTGCCTGGAGTGTACTTAGTGAAAAGGGCAATGAGCAGTTCTTC.

The chain carries TRBV19 and TRBJ1-1; 8 bases fit TRBD1. CDR1 is LNHDA, CDR2 SQIVND, per germline (reference sequence). The CDR3 has 16 residues. J lost 0 bases, V lost 5 bases, and 8 bases had no gene match. The DNA of the CDR3 is TGTGCCAGTAGTCCACCCCTACAGGGGGTGAACACTGAAGCTTTCTTT. Protein product: CASSPPLQGVNTEAFF.

The J gene is TRBJ2-5, the V gene TRBV7-2; D is uncertain. This CDR3 region has 12 residues. The germline gives CDR1 SGHTA, CDR2 FQGNSA. V lost 5 bases and J lost 13, with 17 bases in between. The CDR3 bases are TGTGCCAGCAGCCAGTACCAGTTCCCGGGGTACTTC. As protein: CASSQYQFPGYF.

The V call is TRBV11-2, the J call TRBJ1-6; D might be TRBD1 (5 bases). The CDR3 sequence is 14 residues long. Germline loops: CDR1 SGHAT, CDR2 FQNNGV. The V end lost 2 bases, the J end lost 8 bases, and 10 bases lay between the germline ends. The CDR3 region has the DNA TGTGCCAGCAGCTTATATGGAGGGGATTCACCCCTCCACTTT. As protein: CASSLYGGDSPLHF.

This clone was seen just once. The chain has TRBV13 and TRBJ1-5; 8 nucleotides line up with TRBD1. V was pared by 2 bases and J by 5 bases, with 5 bases of the junction left unmatched. The length of the CDR3 is 15 residues. The germline CDR1 and CDR2 sequences are PRHDT and FYEKMQ (reference sequence). The CDR3 spells CASSLNRGFDQPQHF. In DNA form, the CDR3 reads TGTGCCAGCAGCTTAAACAGGGGGTTTGATCAGCCCCAGCATTTT.

This clone has just one count. The chain joins TRBV19 to TRBJ1-2; D may be TRBD1 (5 bases). V was cut by 4 bases and J by 2 bases, with 14 bases left in between. The CDR3 has 15 amino acids. The germline gives CDR1 LNHDA, CDR2 SQIVND (reference sequence). The CDR3 DNA follows: TGTGCCAGTAGTACCTACGGGGGATGGAACTATGGCTACACCTTC. Its protein is CASSTYGGWNYGYTF.

CDR3: CASSPRELAVQYQETQYF. In DNA form, the CDR3 reads TGTGCCAGCTCACCTCGGGAACTAGCGGTTCAGTACCAAGAGACCCAGTACTTC. The J gene is TRBJ2-5, the V gene TRBV18; 8 bases are shared with TRBD2. The V gene end was trimmed by 3 bases and the J gene end by 0 bases; junction bases not matched to a gene: 12. The CDR3 consists of 18 residues. Germline CDR1 reads KGHSH; CDR2 reads LQKENI. The entire variable domain, with the rest obtained from reference TRBV18 and TRBJ2-5, is as follows: NAGVMQNPRHLVRRRGQEARLRCSPMKGHSHVYWYRQLPEEGLKFMVYLQKENIIDESGMPKERFSAEFPKEGPSILRIQQVVRGDSAAYFCASSPRELAVQYQETQYFGPGTRLLVL.

This chain connects TRBV7-9 to TRBJ2-1; D unclear. V lost 1 base to trimming and J lost 6 bases, with 4 bases between them. The CDR3 runs to 12 residues. CDR1 is SEHNR, CDR2 FQNEAQ, per germline (reference sequence). CDR3 nucleotides: TGTGCCAGCAGCTTAGATACCAATGAGCAGTTCTTC. Translating gives CASSLDTNEQFF.

The rearrangement links TRBV30 to TRBJ1-1, with TRBD1 matching 7 bases. CDR1 is GTSNPN and CDR2 is SVGIG in the germline V gene (reference sequence). This CDR3 is 15 amino acids long. J gave up 1 base and V 3 bases, and 8 bases lay outside the gene matches. CDR3 nucleotide sequence: TGTGCCTGGAGCCCGGCCACAGGGGCGAACACTGAAGCTTTCTTT. This translates into CAWSPATGANTEAFF.

This sequence joins TRBV19 and TRBJ1-1; unclear D gene. The V end lost 1 base, the J end lost 1 base, and 10 bases lay between the germline ends. CDR3 length: 15 residues. From germline, CDR1 is LNHDA and CDR2 SQIVND (reference sequence). The CDR3 DNA reads TGTGCCAGTAGTATAGTCGGCCCCCGGAACACTGAAGCTTTCTTT. The encoded protein is CASSIVGPRNTEAFF.

The CDR3: CASSEATSGYNEQFF. As DNA, the CDR3 is TGCGCCAGCAGTGAAGCTACTAGCGGATACAATGAGCAGTTCTTC. The genes are TRBV10-1 and TRBJ2-1; 8 bases map to TRBD2. Germline CDR1 reads WNHNN; CDR2 reads SYGVQD (reference sequence). The CDR3 covers 15 residues. Unmatched junction bases numbered 5, after V lost 3 bases and J lost 4 bases.

The gene calls are TRBV6-5 and TRBJ2-5; D may be TRBD1 (6 bases). V was cut by 6 bases and J by 7 bases, with 15 bases left in between. There are 13 residues in the CDR3. CDR1 is MNHEY and CDR2 is SVGAGI in the germline V gene. The CDR3 nucleotides are TGTGCCAGCAGGCTAAGGGACAACATGACCCAGTACTTC. Protein product: CASRLRDNMTQYF.

V gene TRBV30 combines with J gene TRBJ2-5; 11 bases match TRBD2. The V segment lost 7 bases and the J segment 2 bases; nucleotides outside the gene matches: 3. The CDR3 spans 13 residues. From germline, CDR1 is GTSNPN and CDR2 SVGIG (reference sequence). CDR3 coding DNA: TGTGCCTCTAGCGGGAGGTCTCAAGAGACCCAGTACTTC. It yields the protein CASSGRSQETQYF.

The chain has TRBV20-1 and TRBJ2-7; no reliable D call. Trimming pared 1 base from V and 5 bases from J, leaving 6 bases between. CDR1 is DFQATT, CDR2 SNEGSKA, per germline (reference sequence). This CDR3 has 11 residues. CDR3 nucleotide sequence: TGCAGTGCTAGAGGTATCGACGAGCAGTACTTC. It yields the protein CSARGIDEQYF.

The J gene is TRBJ1-1, the V gene TRBV27; D not certain. Germline loops: CDR1 MNHEY, CDR2 SMNVEV (reference sequence). Trimming shortened V by 8 bases and J by 0 bases, and 10 bases separated the two germline ends. The CDR3 contains 13 residues. In nucleotides, the CDR3 is TGTGCCAGCCAGAAGGGAATGAACACTGAAGCTTTCTTT. Amino acids: CASQKGMNTEAFF.